This T cell receptor (beta chain) was recovered during a study of memory CD4+ T cells and cytomegalovirus serostatus. Per the germline V gene, CDR1 is SGHTA and CDR2 is FQGNSA. The CDR3 is made up of 16 amino acids. Trimming removed 2 bases at V and 2 bases at J, with 13 bases between. The method was immunoSEQ multiplex PCR; TCRdb's version includes in-frame clones alone and lacks a portion of them. Here the sample spans 52,000 or so clones, around 78% being singletons. The sort gate was single viable CD3+CD4+CD8-CD45RO+ cells for memory CD4+ T cells. This clone showed up just once. The gene calls are TRBV7-2 and TRBJ1-3; D is perhaps TRBD1 (6 bases). The sequenced material came from memory CD4+ T cells from blood. This receptor was identified in an adult in good health and CMV-seronegative. DNA for the CDR3: TGTGCCAGCAGCTTACTTCAGGGGCCTACTGGAAACACCATATATTTT. The encoded protein is CASSLLQGPTGNTIYF.